This record covers a single T cell receptor beta chain. The CDR3 has 14 residues. Trimming removed 0 bases at V and 8 bases at J, with 12 bases between. Germline V gene data show CDR1 as SGHRS and CDR2 as YFSETQ. The data belong to a study of blood T cell repertoires in COVID-19. Whole-study context: Spain, Italy and the United States supplied samples that represented acute and convalescent COVID-19.

Some clones are missing from TCRdb's copy, which holds only in-frame ones; the method was immunoSEQ multiplex PCR. The repertoire holds around 100,000 clones, about 89% seen once, with approximately 3.4% in the top ten. The rearrangement joins TRBV5-1 to TRBJ2-1; possible D gene TRBD1, 6 bases. The sequence was collected from a woman aged 60-70 years with acute or convalescent COVID-19. Sequencing input: peripheral blood. CDR3 in amino acids: CASSLEDRVYEQFF. The CDR3 DNA sequence: TGCGCCAGCAGCTTGGAGGACAGAGTCTATGAGCAGTTCTTC.